What follows are 14 T cell receptor beta chains derived from one specimen sequenced in a study of cytomegalovirus exposure and HLA in healthy donors. With 60 Vbeta and 13 Jbeta primers, the PCR was carried out. Assay used: immunoSEQ multiplex PCR; TCRdb lists only in-frame clones, some missing. Of some 85,000 clones listed, more than 70% are singletons. Input material: PBMCs. The receptors shown here come from a man between 35 and 55 years old in good health and CMV-seronegative.

The V call is TRBV9, the J call TRBJ1-3; D is ambiguous. V was pared by 4 bases and J by 4 bases, with 18 bases between. The CDR3 has 16 residues. Germline CDR1 SGDLS, CDR2 YYNGEE. In nucleotides, the CDR3 is TGTGCCAGCAGCCCACGGAGCGGGGTCCGCGGAAACACCATATATTTT. This codes for CASSPRSGVRGNTIYF.

V is TRBV11-1 and J is TRBJ2-3, with D possibly being TRBD2 (5 bases). Germline V gene sequence: CDR1 SGHAT, CDR2 FQDESV (reference sequence). V was shortened by 1 base and J by 7 bases, with 15 bases between the two germline ends. The CDR3 loop spans 15 amino acids. The CDR3 sequence: CASSLEEVGRNTQYF. DNA for the CDR3: TGTGCCAGCAGCTTAGAAGAGGTAGGGAGAAATACGCAGTATTTT. The full variable domain, rest sourced from reference TRBV11-1 and TRBJ2-3, is EAEVAQSPRYKITEKSQAVAFWCDPISGHATLYWYRQILGQGPELLVQFQDESVVDDSQLPKDRFSAERLKGVDSTLKIQPAELGDSAMYLCASSLEEVGRNTQYFGPGTRLTVL.

The chain employs TRBV7-3 and TRBJ1-1; tentatively, D is TRBD1 (5 bases). Trimming shortened V by 1 base and J by 3 bases, and 12 bases separated the two germline ends. Germline V lookup: CDR1 SGHTA, CDR2 FQGTGA. The CDR3 loop spans 15 amino acids. This chain's CDR3 is CASSLRAGVYTEAFF. Here the CDR3 DNA reads TGTGCCAGCAGCTTAAGAGCGGGGGTGTACACTGAAGCTTTCTTT.

This chain joins TRBV4-2 and TRBJ2-1, with D tentatively TRBD1 (6 bases). The CDR3 sequence is 14 residues long. Germline V CDR1 and CDR2: LGHNA, YNFKEQ. Trimming left V 4 bases short and J 10 bases short, with 17 bases between. This CDR3 reads CASSRPGQHLEQFF. In DNA, the CDR3 is TGTGCCAGCAGCCGCCCCGGACAGCACCTGGAGCAGTTCTTC.

This clone was seen once. V and J are TRBV6-4 and TRBJ2-6, with D unresolved. The ends were cut back, 5 bases at V and 2 bases at J, with 13 bases in the middle. The CDR3 runs 16 residues. Germline assignment: CDR1 MRHNA and CDR2 SNTAGT. CDR3 nucleotide sequence: TGTGCCAGCAGTTACCGCTTTAGTACTGGGGCCAACGTCCTGACTTTC. It translates to CASSYRFSTGANVLTF.

The chain links TRBV7-9 to TRBJ2-7, with D uncertain. V was cut by 3 bases and J by 3 bases, with 6 bases left in between. The CDR3 spans 12 residues. CDR1 SEHNR and CDR2 FQNEAQ come from the germline V gene (reference sequence). CDR3 DNA: TGTGCCAGCAGCTTTAGTAACTACGAGCAGTACTTC. This encodes CASSFSNYEQYF.

V is TRBV2 and J is TRBJ1-3, with D unclear. Trimming took 5 bases from V and 3 from J, leaving 17 bases between them. This CDR3 contains 16 residues. From germline, CDR1 is SNHLY and CDR2 FYNNEI. CDR3 loop: CASSSEGANFGNTIYF. The CDR3 DNA follows: TGTGCCAGCAGTAGTGAGGGCGCAAACTTTGGAAACACCATATATTTT.

The rearrangement uses TRBV7-2 and TRBJ1-4; D is uncertain. From germline, CDR1 is SGHTA and CDR2 FQGNSA. Trimming removed 5 bases from V and 7 bases from J, with 14 bases in between. The CDR3 runs to 14 residues. CDR3 in amino acids: CASSRTPAGEKLFF. CDR3 nucleotides: TGTGCCAGCAGCCGGACCCCGGCGGGTGAAAAACTGTTTTTT.

This sequence joins TRBV10-3 and TRBJ2-3, with 7 bases identical to TRBD2. The germline gives CDR1 ENHRY, CDR2 SYGVKD. CDR3 length: 14 residues. J was trimmed by 4 bases and V by 0 bases; bases with no gene match: 1. CDR3 coding DNA: TGTGCCATCAGTGAGTCACGGGGGGCAGATACGCAGTATTTT. Translating gives CAISESRGADTQYF.

The chain recombines TRBV5-6 with TRBJ2-3, with TRBD2 matching over 11 bases. Trimming at V came to 0 bases and at J to 10 bases, leaving 7 bases not matched to a gene. The CDR3 runs 15 residues. CDR1 is SGHDT and CDR2 is YYEEEE in the germline V gene. The CDR3 region is CASSLVAGGARAQYF. The CDR3 DNA reads TGTGCCAGCAGCTTGGTAGCGGGGGGGGCCCGGGCGCAGTATTTT.

The chain is built from TRBV9 and TRBJ2-1; TRBD2 agrees at 11 bases. The V gene end was trimmed by 4 bases and the J gene end by 6 bases; junction bases not matched to a gene: 6. CDR1 is SGDLS, CDR2 YYNGEE, per germline. There are 15 residues in the CDR3. Here the CDR3 reads CASSISGGGFNEQFF. CDR3 DNA sequence: TGTGCCAGCAGCATTAGCGGGGGGGGTTTCAATGAGCAGTTCTTC. Together with reference TRBV9 and TRBJ2-1, the CDR3 gives the full variable domain: DSGVTQTPKHLITATGQRVTLRCSPRSGDLSVYWYQQSLDQGLQFLIQYYNGEERAKGNILERFSAQQFPDLHSELNLSSLELGDSALYFCASSISGGGFNEQFFGPGTRLTVL.

The V call is TRBV25-1, the J call TRBJ2-1, with 13 bases aligning to TRBD2. Germline CDR1 reads MGHDK; CDR2 reads SYGVNS. The CDR3 sequence is 15 residues long. J lost 10 bases, V lost 4 bases, and 7 bases had no gene match. Here the CDR3 reads CASSGTSGGVGEQFF. The CDR3 region has the DNA TGTGCCAGCAGTGGGACTAGCGGGGGTGTTGGGGAGCAGTTCTTC.

V usage is TRBV6-1 and J usage is TRBJ1-5, with unresolved D. Germline V gene data show CDR1 as MNHNS and CDR2 as SASEGT. The CDR3 consists of 14 residues. V shed 4 bases and J shed 2 bases, with 9 bases lying between them. The CDR3 coding sequence is TGTGCCAGCAGTGGCGTAATGGGCAATCAGCCCCAGCATTTT. Protein sequence: CASSGVMGNQPQHF.

The V and J genes are TRBV5-1 and TRBJ2-3; 10 nucleotides agree with TRBD2. The CDR3 runs 19 residues. V shed 0 bases, J shed 0 bases, and the junction held 10 bases outside the gene matches. CDR1 is SGHRS and CDR2 is YFSETQ in the germline V gene. The CDR3 is CASSLGVAGGHTSTDTQYF. The CDR3, as DNA: TGCGCCAGCAGCTTGGGGGTAGCGGGGGGCCATACTAGCACAGATACGCAGTATTTT.